The 29 T cell receptor beta chains reported below all come from one sample, sequenced in a study of blood T cell dynamics during melanoma immunotherapy. Time point noted: week 3, after first cycle of checkpoint inhibitor. Sequenced by immunoSEQ multiplex PCR; TCRdb stores in-frame clones only, minus some. The table has 9,100 or so clones, around 86% seen once. The sample consisted of blood, taken from a patient treated with checkpoint blockade. These receptors all come from a human donor with melanoma.

The gene calls are TRBV30 and TRBJ1-6; 8 bases line up with TRBD1. V gave up 2 bases and J gave up 8 bases; unmatched junction bases: 2. Germline CDR1 reads GTSNPN; CDR2 reads SVGIG (reference sequence). The CDR3 is 13 residues long. CDR3 loop: CAWSLQGDSPLHF. The CDR3 bases are TGTGCCTGGAGTTTACAGGGGGATTCACCCCTCCACTTT. The variable domain in full, completed from reference TRBV30 and TRBJ1-6, reads SQTIHQWPATLVQPVGSPLSLECTVEGTSNPNLYWYRQAAGRGLQLLFYSVGIGQISSEVPQNLSASRPQDRQFILSSKKLLLSDSGFYLCAWSLQGDSPLHFGNGTRLTVT.

The V and J genes are TRBV2 and TRBJ1-1, with no clear D. Trimming cost V 8 bases and J 4 bases, with 11 bases left between them. The CDR3 is made up of 12 amino acids. Germline V gene lookup returns CDR1 SNHLY and CDR2 FYNNEI. The CDR3 loop is CASRLGPTEAFF. The CDR3 DNA follows: TGTGCCAGCCGGTTGGGCCCCACTGAAGCTTTCTTT.

This chain uses TRBV10-3 with TRBJ1-3; weak D call: TRBD1 (5 bases). Germline CDR1 ENHRY, CDR2 SYGVKD. The CDR3 has 14 amino acids. V was clipped by 8 bases and J by 4 bases, with 15 bases between them. CDR3 amino acids: CAIGTAVSGNTIYF. The CDR3 nucleotides are TGTGCCATCGGGACTGCGGTGTCAGGAAACACCATATATTTT.

The genes are TRBV7-8 and TRBJ1-1, with D perhaps TRBD1 (6 bases). Germline CDR1 is SGHVS and CDR2 is FQNEAQ. Trimming took off 11 bases at V and 4 bases at J, with 20 bases between the two ends. The CDR3 runs 14 residues. The chain's CDR3 is CAVTGNRLSTEAFF. The CDR3 bases are TGTGCCGTTACAGGGAATAGGCTCTCCACTGAAGCTTTCTTT.

The rearrangement links TRBV2 to TRBJ1-4; D is undetermined. V was shortened by 7 bases and J by 0 bases, with 15 bases between the two germline ends. Germline CDR1 and CDR2: SNHLY and FYNNEI. This CDR3 is built from 16 residues. Here the CDR3 DNA reads TGTGCCAGCACCGAAGGGCGGATTACAACTAATGAAAAACTGTTTTTT. Amino acids: CASTEGRITTNEKLFF.

The chain combines TRBV6-1 with TRBJ2-7; possibly TRBD2 for D (6 bases). This CDR3 has 17 amino acids. Germline V CDR1 and CDR2: MNHNS, SASEGT. The V and J ends lost 2 bases and 3 bases respectively, with 20 bases between them. The chain's CDR3 is CASSEIKVWRVDYEQYF. DNA of the CDR3: TGTGCCAGCAGTGAAATTAAGGTATGGAGGGTCGACTACGAGCAGTACTTC.

Regarding this clone: Given the absence of the conserved phenylalanine or tryptophan at the CDR3 end, a read error is likely. The rearrangement uses TRBV29-1 and TRBJ1-2; the D is unclear. Trimming removed 1 base at V and 9 bases at J, with 18 bases between. The CDR3 has 14 residues. CDR1 and CDR2 from the germline V gene are SQVTM and ANQGSEA. The CDR3 DNA reads as TGCAGCGTTGAAGCCGCGCTATCTGGCCAACGCTACACCCTC. Protein sequence: CSVEAALSGQRYTL.

The chain recombines TRBV19 with TRBJ2-2; D not certain. The ends were cut back, 7 bases at V and 0 bases at J, with 9 bases in the middle. CDR1 and CDR2 (germline): LNHDA, SQIVND (reference sequence). The CDR3 totals 14 residues. The CDR3 is CASNIQANTGELFF. The CDR3 DNA sequence: TGTGCCAGTAATATTCAGGCGAACACCGGGGAGCTGTTTTTT.

This clone was counted a few times. The V gene is TRBV4-3, the J gene TRBJ2-1; D unclear. Germline loops: CDR1 LGHNA, CDR2 YSLEER. This CDR3 spans 15 amino acids. V lost 0 bases to trimming and J lost 0 bases, with 6 bases between them. The chain's CDR3 is CASSQDRSSYNEQFF. CDR3 bases: TGCGCCAGCAGCCAAGATAGAAGCTCCTACAATGAGCAGTTCTTC.

The chain has TRBV19 and TRBJ1-4; a weak D match, TRBD1 (5 bases). The CDR3 has 16 amino acids. Trimming pared 7 bases from V and 4 bases from J, leaving 19 bases between. Germline V gene data show CDR1 as LNHDA and CDR2 as SQIVND (reference sequence). The CDR3: CASKGSRGFGNEKLFF. CDR3 sequence (DNA): TGTGCCAGTAAAGGTTCGAGGGGTTTCGGTAATGAAAAACTGTTTTTT.

V gene TRBV28 combines with J gene TRBJ1-2; D is undetermined. The ends were cut back, 5 bases at V and 2 bases at J, with 3 bases in the middle. The CDR3 is 11 amino acids. CDR1 is MDHEN and CDR2 is SYDVKM in the germline V gene. The CDR3 reads CASSINYGYTF. CDR3 sequence (DNA): TGTGCCAGCAGTATAAACTATGGCTACACCTTC.

The gene calls are TRBV6-5 and TRBJ2-2; D is possibly TRBD1 or TRBD2 (5 bases each). The CDR3 length is 13 residues. Germline CDR1 is MNHEY and CDR2 is SVGAGI. Trimming removed 5 bases at V and 4 bases at J, with 8 bases between. In DNA, the CDR3 is TGTGCCAGCAGTCGGGGCTTCACCGGGGAGCTGTTTTTT. As protein: CASSRGFTGELFF.

The chain employs TRBV29-1 and TRBJ1-5; weak D call: TRBD1 (6 bases). V was cut by 4 bases and J by 6 bases, with 16 bases left in between. There are 14 residues in the CDR3. Germline V gene lookup returns CDR1 SQVTM and CDR2 ANQGSEA. CDR3 nucleotides: TGCAGCGTTGCGGGGCAGGGGTCTGCTCAGCCCCAGCATTTT. It codes for CSVAGQGSAQPQHF.

The chain couples TRBV7-3 to TRBJ2-7; TRBD2 agrees at 13 bases. CDR3 length: 21 residues. The germline CDR1 and CDR2 sequences are SGHTA and FQGTGA. With 5 bases clipped from V and 7 bases from J, the junction kept 26 bases outside the gene matches. CDR3 in amino acids: CASSPAGHGLAGALSRGEQYF. Written as DNA, the CDR3 is TGTGCCAGCAGCCCCGCCGGCCACGGACTAGCGGGGGCCCTTTCCCGTGGGGAGCAGTACTTC.

This clone was detected only a few times. V is TRBV6-6 and J is TRBJ2-1; D remains ambiguous. The V end lost 10 bases, the J end lost 4 bases, and 14 bases lay between the germline ends. This CDR3 contains 13 residues. The germline V gene has CDR1 MNHNY and CDR2 SVGAGI (reference sequence). The chain's CDR3 is CATLPDAYNEQFF. The CDR3 coding sequence is TGTGCCACCCTCCCTGATGCGTACAATGAGCAGTTCTTC.

V gene TRBV5-6 combines with J gene TRBJ1-1; D is possibly TRBD1 (5 bases). The V end lost 1 base, the J end lost 6 bases, and 13 bases lay between the germline ends. CDR1 SGHDT and CDR2 YYEEEE come from the germline V gene. The CDR3 covers 14 residues. CDR3 sequence (DNA): TGTGCCAGCAGCTTGAGGGTCCGGGGCTCTGAAGCTTTCTTT. Encoded protein: CASSLRVRGSEAFF.

V usage is TRBV5-4 and J usage is TRBJ1-1; D gene ambiguous. CDR3 length: 15 residues. With 3 bases removed from V and 4 bases from J, the gap between germline ends came to 16 bases. The V gene's germline CDR1 is SGHNT and CDR2 YYREEE (reference sequence). The CDR3 protein is CASSSLTGSITEAFF. The CDR3, as DNA: TGTGCCAGCAGCTCCCTGACGGGTAGTATCACTGAAGCTTTCTTT.

This clone was detected once. The chain combines TRBV30 with TRBJ2-2, with 8 positions matching TRBD2. Germline V CDR1 and CDR2: GTSNPN, SVGIG (reference sequence). This CDR3 is 13 amino acids long. Trimming at V came to 2 bases and at J to 8 bases, leaving 4 bases not matched to a gene. The CDR3: CAWSFLAGGELFF. CDR3 nucleotide sequence: TGTGCCTGGAGTTTCCTAGCGGGTGGGGAGCTGTTTTTT.

The rearrangement uses TRBV6-4 and TRBJ2-1; 10 bases are shared with TRBD2. Germline V gene sequence: CDR1 MRHNA, CDR2 SNTAGT. This CDR3 is built from 16 residues. Trimming at V came to 7 bases and at J to 4 bases, leaving 10 bases not matched to a gene. In DNA form, the CDR3 reads TGTGCCAGCATCCCCCACAAAGCGGGGGGGTACAATGAGCAGTTCTTC. The encoded protein is CASIPHKAGGYNEQFF.

This chain joins TRBV27 and TRBJ1-1, with D unclear. Trimming shortened V by 2 bases and J by 4 bases, and 11 bases separated the two germline ends. The germline V gene has CDR1 MNHEY and CDR2 SMNVEV (reference sequence). The CDR3 consists of 14 residues. The CDR3, as DNA: TGTGCCAGCAGTTTAGAGCGGTTGGGCACTGAAGCTTTCTTT. Protein product: CASSLERLGTEAFF.

The rearrangement links TRBV18 to TRBJ2-7; TRBD2 matches 7 bases. Trimming removed 5 bases from V and 6 bases from J; junction bases left unmatched: 13. Germline loops: CDR1 KGHSH, CDR2 LQKENI. The CDR3 totals 15 residues. The CDR3 sequence is CASSGDRASGPEQYF. The CDR3 region has the DNA TGTGCCAGCTCAGGGGACCGGGCTAGCGGACCCGAGCAGTACTTC.

V gene TRBV10-3 combines with J gene TRBJ1-1, with a possible D match to TRBD1 (5 bases). The V end lost 6 bases, the J end lost 1 base, and 12 bases lay between the germline ends. Germline V gives CDR1 ENHRY, CDR2 SYGVKD. The CDR3 runs 14 residues. CDR3 DNA: TGTGCCATCAGCGCGGGGCAGAAGAACACTGAAGCTTTCTTT. Amino acids: CAISAGQKNTEAFF.

The chain is built from TRBV5-6 and TRBJ1-5, with a weak D call TRBD1 (6 bases). The CDR3 runs 16 residues. Germline-derived CDR1 and CDR2 are SGHDT and YYEEEE. Trimming pared 0 bases from V and 1 base from J, leaving 11 bases between. DNA of the CDR3: TGTGCCAGCAGCTTGGCGGACAGTTGGAGCAATCAGCCCCAGCATTTT. This gives the protein CASSLADSWSNQPQHF.

The chain has TRBV19 and TRBJ2-2; 11 bases align to TRBD2. V lost 7 bases to trimming and J lost 7 bases; unmatched junction nucleotides: 8. Germline V CDR1 and CDR2: LNHDA, SQIVND (reference sequence). The CDR3 is 15 residues long. CDR3 DNA: TGTGCCAGTACCTGGGCTAGCGGGGGGATCGGGGAGCTGTTTTTT. It specifies CASTWASGGIGELFF.

V usage is TRBV6-1 and J usage is TRBJ2-3; D remains ambiguous. The CDR3 consists of 14 residues. The V gene lost 6 bases and the J gene lost 2 bases, with 12 bases spanning the gap. Looked up from germline, CDR1 is MNHNS and CDR2 is SASEGT. The CDR3 DNA is TGTGCCAGCAGACTGTCCCTCGACACAGATACGCAGTATTTT. Its translation is CASRLSLDTDTQYF.

This sequence joins TRBV6-5 and TRBJ2-5; D remains ambiguous. V lost 2 bases to trimming and J lost 4 bases, with 11 bases between them. This CDR3 contains 14 residues. From germline, CDR1 is MNHEY and CDR2 SVGAGI. As DNA, the CDR3 is TGTGCCAGCAGTTACGGCCAGCCCATAGAGACCCAGTACTTC. Translated: CASSYGQPIETQYF.

V usage is TRBV14 and J usage is TRBJ2-7, with 8 positions matching TRBD2. V was clipped by 4 bases and J by 6 bases; unmatched bases: 11. This CDR3 comprises 15 residues. CDR1 SGHDN and CDR2 FVKESK come from the germline V gene. The CDR3 DNA reads as TGTGCCAGCAGCCCTGTAGCGGGGCCTACCATCGAGCAGTACTTC. Amino acid sequence: CASSPVAGPTIEQYF.

The chain combines TRBV30 with TRBJ1-6, with a weak D call TRBD1 (6 bases). This CDR3 is built from 15 residues. Germline V gives CDR1 GTSNPN, CDR2 SVGIG (reference sequence). V dropped 0 bases and J dropped 5 bases, with 11 bases sitting between them. DNA of the CDR3: TGTGCCTGGAGTGTACAGGGAGTGGATAATTCACCCCTCCACTTT. Translating it yields CAWSVQGVDNSPLHF.

This clone has more than one count but fewer than ten. The chain joins TRBV7-2 to TRBJ2-3, with a weak D call TRBD2 (6 bases). CDR1 and CDR2 from the germline V gene are SGHTA and FQGNSA. This CDR3 spans 15 amino acids. The V end lost 6 bases, the J end lost 1 base, and 14 bases lay between the germline ends. The CDR3 coding sequence is TGTGCCAGCAGTCTCGGACTACCCGGCACAGATACGCAGTATTTT. It translates to CASSLGLPGTDTQYF.